The text below deals with one T cell receptor (beta chain). The sample is drawn from a study of blood T cell repertoires in COVID-19. Methods used by the authors: Nucleated cell counts were estimated from reference gene primer amplification. Using immunoSEQ multiplex PCR, the repertoire was profiled, and TCRdb retains in-frame clones only, with some absent. D and trimming were read from the DNA, whereas the V and J calls and clone size are those reported in that table. The repertoire holds under 200,000 clones, with over 70% as singletons. Sequencing was carried out using PBMCs or T cells enriched from blood (not recorded which). This TCR was sampled from a woman aged 55-69 years who had recovered from COVID-19.

CDR3 sequence reads: CAAEGRSSYEQYF. In DNA form, the CDR3 reads TGTGCCGCGGAGGGCAGGAGCTCCTACGAGCAGTACTTC. The chain links TRBV2 to TRBJ2-7, with D tentatively TRBD2 (6 bases). There are 13 residues in the CDR3. The germline V gene has CDR1 SNHLY and CDR2 FYNNEI. Trimming removed 11 bases at V and 0 bases at J, with 14 bases between.